One sample yielded the 32 T cell receptor beta chains listed below, sequenced in a study of blood T cell repertoires in COVID-19. TCRdb's copy holds only in-frame clones and misses some; the assay was immunoSEQ multiplex PCR. The sample comprises around 340,000 clones, 86% of which are singletons, and roughly 6.6% rests with the top ten. Sequencing was done on a sample of peripheral blood. Every receptor here comes from a woman aged 60-70 years with COVID-19, enrolled during active disease.

The rearrangement links TRBV4-2 to TRBJ2-7; D perhaps matches TRBD1 (5 bases). The CDR3 runs to 13 residues. With 1 base removed from V and 5 bases from J, the gap between germline ends came to 9 bases. Germline CDR1 LGHNA, CDR2 YNFKEQ. The CDR3 coding sequence is TGTGCCAGCAGCCAAGGCAGGGCGGACGAGCAGTACTTC. Protein: CASSQGRADEQYF.

The chain joins TRBV27 to TRBJ1-1; D possibly corresponds to TRBD1 (5 bases). The CDR3 extends over 14 amino acids. Looked up from germline, CDR1 is MNHEY and CDR2 is SMNVEV (reference sequence). V was pared by 5 bases and J by 2 bases, with 12 bases between. The CDR3 DNA is TGTGCCAGCAGTCCACAGGTAATCAACACTGAAGCTTTCTTT. Translating it yields CASSPQVINTEAFF.

The chain carries TRBV6-5 and TRBJ2-7; 8 bases are a match to TRBD1. J gave up 2 bases and V 7 bases, and 10 bases lay outside the gene matches. This CDR3 has 15 residues. CDR1 MNHEY and CDR2 SVGAGI come from the germline V gene. For the CDR3, the DNA is TGTGCCAGCACCTACTCGGGGACAGGAACCTACGAGCAGTACTTC. Encoded protein: CASTYSGTGTYEQYF.

The V call is TRBV5-1, the J call TRBJ1-2, with 12 bases lining up with TRBD1. The germline V gene encodes CDR1 SGHRS and CDR2 YFSETQ. Trimming cost V 4 bases and J 8 bases; bases outside gene matches: 6. There are 14 residues in the CDR3. The CDR3 coding sequence is TGCGCCAGCAGCCCGGGACAGGGGGCGCGGGGCTACACCTTC. Translation: CASSPGQGARGYTF. Based on the CDR3 plus reference TRBV5-1 and TRBJ1-2, the full variable domain is KAGVTQTPRYLIKTRGQQVTLSCSPISGHRSVSWYQQTPGQGLQFLFEYFSETQRNKGNFPGRFSGRQFSNSRSEMNVSTLELGDSALYLCASSPGQGARGYTFGSGTRLTVV.

The rearrangement uses TRBV6-2 or TRBV6-3 and TRBJ1-2, with 11 bases fitting TRBD1. Germline CDR1 MNHEY, CDR2 SVGEGT. This CDR3 is built from 18 residues. Trimming took 2 bases from V and 7 from J; bases not matched to a gene: 15. DNA for the CDR3: TGTGCCAGCAGTTACGTCCTCGGACAGGGGGCGAGTAGAGGTGGCTACACCTTC. It yields the protein CASSYVLGQGASRGGYTF.

This chain joins TRBV3-1 (or the pseudogene TRBV3-2) and TRBJ1-2, with D possibly TRBD1 on 5 matching bases. Between the trimmed V and J ends, which lost 4 bases and 7 bases, there was a span of 19 bases. Germline CDR1 reads LGHDT; CDR2 reads YNNKEL (reference sequence). The CDR3 is made up of 15 amino acids. CDR3 residues: CASSLNPNIGVGYTF. CDR3 DNA sequence: TGTGCCAGCAGCCTTAATCCCAATATAGGGGTTGGCTACACCTTC.

With respect to this clone: Other DNA sequences from this sample encode an identical CDR3 as well. The chain links TRBV9 to TRBJ2-5; 8 nucleotides line up with TRBD2. After removal of 0 bases from V and 2 bases from J, the junction contained 3 bases not matched to a gene. CDR1 SGDLS and CDR2 YYNGEE come from the germline V gene. The CDR3 is 15 amino acids. Here the CDR3 reads CASSVAGGVQETQYF. Written as DNA, the CDR3 is TGTGCCAGCAGCGTAGCGGGGGGGGTACAAGAGACCCAGTACTTC.

Turning to this clone: Other nucleotide sequences in the sample specify the same CDR3. The J gene is TRBJ2-7, the V gene TRBV7-3; 7 nucleotides agree with TRBD2. Trimming cost V 5 bases and J 4 bases; bases outside gene matches: 8. The CDR3 totals 14 residues. Germline loops: CDR1 SGHTA, CDR2 FQGTGA. The CDR3 loop reads CASSRVGGGYEQYF. DNA for the CDR3: TGTGCCAGCAGCCGAGTGGGGGGGGGTTACGAGCAGTACTTC.

This CDR3 is CASSATYSNQPQHF. CDR3 nucleotide sequence: TGTGCCAGCAGCGCCACTTATAGCAATCAGCCCCAGCATTTT. The chain is built from TRBV5-6 and TRBJ1-5, with D unresolved. Germline lookup yields CDR1 SGHDT and CDR2 YYEEEE. This CDR3 comprises 14 residues. With 4 bases removed from V and 0 bases from J, the gap between germline ends came to 8 bases.

The chain employs TRBV24-1 and TRBJ2-3, with TRBD2 as a possible D gene (6 bases). Trimming left V 9 bases short and J 2 bases short, with 11 bases between. CDR3 length equals 13 residues. Looked up from germline, CDR1 is KGHDR and CDR2 is SFDVKD. CDR3: CATSGGVTDTQYF. DNA of the CDR3: TGTGCCACCTCCGGCGGGGTCACAGATACGCAGTATTTT.

V usage is TRBV18 and J usage is TRBJ1-2; 7 nucleotides align to TRBD1. After removal of 6 bases from V and 5 bases from J, the junction contained 6 bases not matched to a gene. Germline CDR1 and CDR2: KGHSH and LQKENI. The CDR3 is made up of 13 amino acids. The CDR3 loop is CASSEGGRYGYTF. CDR3 in DNA: TGTGCCAGCTCGGAAGGGGGCAGATATGGCTACACCTTC.

This clone was seen once. CDR3 sequence: CASSPRTGFYGYTF. The CDR3, as DNA: TGTGCCAGCTCACCTCGGACAGGTTTTTATGGCTACACCTTC. The genes are TRBV18 and TRBJ1-2, with 7 bases lining up with TRBD1. The CDR3 covers 14 residues. Germline trimming cut 3 bases from V and 5 bases from J; bases unmatched to any gene: 6. Germline V lookup: CDR1 KGHSH, CDR2 LQKENI. The full variable domain, its missing parts supplied by reference TRBV18 and TRBJ1-2, is NAGVMQNPRHLVRRRGQEARLRCSPMKGHSHVYWYRQLPEEGLKFMVYLQKENIIDESGMPKERFSAEFPKEGPSILRIQQVVRGDSAAYFCASSPRTGFYGYTFGSGTRLTVV.

V usage is TRBV7-3 and J usage is TRBJ2-2; 8 bases are shared with TRBD2. Trimming at V came to 5 bases and at J to 0 bases, leaving 5 bases not matched to a gene. Germline lookup yields CDR1 SGHTA and CDR2 FQGTGA. The CDR3 consists of 16 residues. In DNA form, the CDR3 reads TGTGCCAGCAGCGGGAGCGGGGGCTCGAACACCGGGGAGCTGTTTTTT. Translated, it gives CASSGSGGSNTGELFF.

This clone was seen a single time. This chain joins TRBV11-2 and TRBJ2-7; D gene unclear. The CDR3 contains 14 residues. Germline V CDR1 and CDR2: SGHAT, FQNNGV. The V end was cut by 1 base, the J end by 0 bases, with 7 bases between. CDR3 bases: TGTGCCAGCAGCTTAGGGGCAGACTCCTACGAGCAGTACTTC. Translating it yields CASSLGADSYEQYF.

The chain uses TRBV7-2 and TRBJ1-2, with TRBD1 matching over 9 bases. From germline, CDR1 is SGHTA and CDR2 FQGNSA. This CDR3 is built from 14 residues. V dropped 4 bases and J dropped 12; count of bases not matched to a gene: 12. The CDR3 nucleotides are TGTGCCAGCAGCTCACACGAGGGACAGGGAAGACACACCTTC. Amino acids: CASSSHEGQGRHTF.

This chain joins TRBV6-6 and TRBJ1-2; perhaps TRBD1 as D (5 bases). Germline CDR1 and CDR2: MNHNY and SVGAGI (reference sequence). The CDR3 is 13 amino acids. The V and J ends lost 0 bases and 6 bases respectively, with 8 bases between them. For the CDR3, the DNA is TGTGCCAGCAGTTACTCCTTGACAGATGGCTACACCTTC. Encoded protein: CASSYSLTDGYTF.

The rearrangement uses TRBV11-2 and TRBJ2-7; D remains unclear. CDR3 length equals 14 residues. Germline loops: CDR1 SGHAT, CDR2 FQNNGV. Trimming left V 1 base short and J 2 bases short, with 9 bases between. This chain's CDR3 is CASSLVRTPYEQYF. The CDR3 DNA follows: TGTGCCAGCAGCTTAGTTCGCACACCCTACGAGCAGTACTTC.

This clone turned up a few times. The chain couples TRBV19 to TRBJ2-7; 8 bases fit TRBD1. CDR3 size: 14 residues. V trimming: 7 bases; J trimming: 4 bases; junction bases outside the gene matches: 9. The germline gives CDR1 LNHDA, CDR2 SQIVND (reference sequence). The CDR3 DNA sequence: TGTGCCAGTAACTCCGGGACAGGTACTTACGAGCAGTACTTC. Protein sequence: CASNSGTGTYEQYF.

The rearrangement uses TRBV15 and TRBJ1-2; the match to TRBD1 covers 9 bases. V lost 1 base to trimming and J lost 6 bases; unmatched junction nucleotides: 12. CDR1 and CDR2 (germline): LNHNV, YYDKDF (reference sequence). The CDR3 covers 17 residues. CDR3 DNA: TGTGCCACCAGCAGAGCGGGACAGGGTCACCACCAGCATGGCTACACCTTC. Amino acids: CATSRAGQGHHQHGYTF.

This clone was seen just once. The chain recombines TRBV5-6 with TRBJ2-3, with 9 nucleotides matching TRBD1. The germline gives CDR1 SGHDT, CDR2 YYEEEE. There are 16 residues in the CDR3. The ends lost 0 bases at V and 3 bases at J; junction bases unmatched: 5. The CDR3 reads CASSLGDRVGTDTQYF. The CDR3 region has the DNA TGTGCCAGCAGCTTGGGGGACAGGGTCGGGACAGATACGCAGTATTTT. The entire variable domain, with the rest obtained from reference TRBV5-6 and TRBJ2-3, is as follows: DAGVTQSPTHLIKTRGQQVTLRCSPKSGHDTVSWYQQALGQGPQFIFQYYEEEERQRGNFPDRFSGHQFPNYSSELNVNALLLGDSALYLCASSLGDRVGTDTQYFGPGTRLTVL.

In nucleotides, the CDR3 is TGTGCCAGCAGCCCGCGTACGAACACCGGGGAGCTGTTTTTT. It yields the protein CASSPRTNTGELFF. The genes are TRBV9 and TRBJ2-2; no reliable D call. The V gene's germline CDR1 is SGDLS and CDR2 YYNGEE. Trimming stripped 4 bases from V and 0 bases from J, with 7 bases between. The CDR3 spans 14 residues.

In this sample, this clone turned up a few times. This chain uses TRBV3-1 (or the pseudogene TRBV3-2) with TRBJ2-5; TRBD2 is a possible D gene (7 bases). Germline CDR1 is LGHDT and CDR2 is YNNKEL (reference sequence). Trimming cost V 6 bases and J 1 base, with 12 bases left between them. The CDR3 consists of 14 residues. This chain's CDR3 is CASSWGGGQETQYF. The CDR3 DNA is TGTGCCAGCAGTTGGGGAGGGGGCCAAGAGACCCAGTACTTC.

The J gene is TRBJ2-7, the V gene TRBV6-2 or TRBV6-3; no clear D gene. Trimming stripped 0 bases from V and 0 bases from J, with 9 bases between. Germline V gene data show CDR1 as MNHEY and CDR2 as SVGEGT. The CDR3 sequence is 15 residues long. CDR3 sequence: CASSYSAQFSYEQYF. CDR3 bases: TGTGCCAGCAGTTACTCTGCACAGTTCTCCTACGAGCAGTACTTC.

This clone was detected only a few times. This chain links TRBV11-3 with TRBJ2-7; possibly TRBD2 for D (6 bases). Trimming stripped 5 bases from V and 2 bases from J, with 13 bases between. This CDR3 has 14 amino acids. CDR1 and CDR2 (germline): SGHNT, YENEEA. For the CDR3, the DNA is TGTGCCAGCAGCCCTCCGGGACTCGCCTACGAGCAGTACTTC. Translating gives CASSPPGLAYEQYF.

The chain carries TRBV4-3 and TRBJ1-5; TRBD1 matches at 7 bases. This CDR3 has 15 residues. V dropped 1 base and J dropped 7; count of bases not matched to a gene: 7. Germline V lookup: CDR1 LGHNA, CDR2 YSLEER. DNA of the CDR3: TGCGCCAGCAGCCAAGGCCAGGGGGACGGGCAGCCCCAGCATTTT. Its translation is CASSQGQGDGQPQHF.

V and J are TRBV28 and TRBJ1-2, with D perhaps TRBD1 (5 bases). The CDR3 contains 14 residues. Between the trimmed V and J ends, which lost 7 bases and 6 bases, there was a span of 18 bases. Germline V gene sequence: CDR1 MDHEN, CDR2 SYDVKM. CDR3 loop: CASTVGGLNDGYTF. CDR3 nucleotide sequence: TGTGCCAGCACAGTGGGGGGATTAAATGATGGCTACACCTTC.

V is TRBV18 and J is TRBJ2-7, with D tentatively TRBD1 (6 bases). V lost 2 bases to trimming and J lost 5 bases, with 13 bases between them. Looked up from germline, CDR1 is KGHSH and CDR2 is LQKENI. The CDR3 runs to 14 residues. CDR3 sequence reads: CASSPIQGTNEQYF. As DNA, the CDR3 is TGTGCCAGCTCACCAATACAGGGTACGAACGAGCAGTACTTC.

The chain combines TRBV5-8 with TRBJ1-2; D may be TRBD1 (6 bases). Germline CDR1 and CDR2: SGHTS and YDEGEE. V was clipped by 3 bases and J by 3 bases, with 9 bases between them. The CDR3 runs 13 residues. CDR3 coding DNA: TGTGCCAGCAGCTCCGGACAGCACTATGGCTACACCTTC. Its protein is CASSSGQHYGYTF.

The chain joins TRBV6-6 to TRBJ1-1, with 9 bases matching TRBD1. Germline-derived CDR1 and CDR2 are MNHNY and SVGAGI (reference sequence). After removal of 6 bases from V and 4 bases from J, the junction contained 6 bases not matched to a gene. The CDR3 contains 14 residues. CDR3 DNA: TGTGCCAGCAGCCCGGGACAGGGCGGCACTGAAGCTTTCTTT. It yields the protein CASSPGQGGTEAFF.

CDR3 DNA: TGTGCCAGCAGTTACTATGCAGGGGGCCGGGGCACTGAAGCTTTCTTT. It yields the protein CASSYYAGGRGTEAFF. The chain carries TRBV6-5 and TRBJ1-1; 8 bases agree with TRBD1. Germline loops: CDR1 MNHEY, CDR2 SVGAGI. The trim removed 1 base at V and 4 bases at J, leaving 8 bases unmatched. This CDR3 has 16 amino acids.

The chain employs TRBV6-1 and TRBJ1-2; maybe TRBD1 (5 bases). Germline assignment: CDR1 MNHNS and CDR2 SASEGT. Trimming shortened V by 2 bases and J by 5 bases, and 9 bases separated the two germline ends. CDR3 length: 13 amino acids. The CDR3 is CASSEKGPYGYTF. The CDR3 DNA follows: TGTGCCAGCAGTGAAAAGGGGCCATATGGCTACACCTTC.

The rearrangement uses TRBV27 and TRBJ2-7; 12 bases line up with TRBD1. Germline V CDR1 and CDR2: MNHEY, SMNVEV (reference sequence). J was trimmed by 7 bases and V by 5 bases; bases with no gene match: 6. The CDR3 is 14 amino acids. DNA of the CDR3: TGTGCCAGCAGTCTGGGACAGGGGGCAGGGGAGCAGTACTTC. Translating gives CASSLGQGAGEQYF.